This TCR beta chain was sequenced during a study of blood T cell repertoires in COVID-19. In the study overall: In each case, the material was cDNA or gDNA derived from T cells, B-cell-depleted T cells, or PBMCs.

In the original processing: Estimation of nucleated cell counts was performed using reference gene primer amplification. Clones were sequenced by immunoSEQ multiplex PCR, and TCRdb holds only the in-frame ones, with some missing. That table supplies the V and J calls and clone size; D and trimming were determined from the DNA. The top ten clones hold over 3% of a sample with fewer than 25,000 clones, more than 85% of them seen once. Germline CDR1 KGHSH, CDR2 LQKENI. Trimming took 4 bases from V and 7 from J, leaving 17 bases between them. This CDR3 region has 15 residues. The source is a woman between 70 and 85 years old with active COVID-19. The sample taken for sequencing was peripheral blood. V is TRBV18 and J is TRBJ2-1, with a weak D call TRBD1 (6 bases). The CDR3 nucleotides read TGTGCCAGCTCACAAACCGAGGGGGAATGGAATGAGCAGTTCTTC. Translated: CASSQTEGEWNEQFF. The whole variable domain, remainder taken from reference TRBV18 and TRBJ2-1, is NAGVMQNPRHLVRRRGQEARLRCSPMKGHSHVYWYRQLPEEGLKFMVYLQKENIIDESGMPKERFSAEFPKEGPSILRIQQVVRGDSAAYFCASSQTEGEWNEQFFGPGTRLTVL.